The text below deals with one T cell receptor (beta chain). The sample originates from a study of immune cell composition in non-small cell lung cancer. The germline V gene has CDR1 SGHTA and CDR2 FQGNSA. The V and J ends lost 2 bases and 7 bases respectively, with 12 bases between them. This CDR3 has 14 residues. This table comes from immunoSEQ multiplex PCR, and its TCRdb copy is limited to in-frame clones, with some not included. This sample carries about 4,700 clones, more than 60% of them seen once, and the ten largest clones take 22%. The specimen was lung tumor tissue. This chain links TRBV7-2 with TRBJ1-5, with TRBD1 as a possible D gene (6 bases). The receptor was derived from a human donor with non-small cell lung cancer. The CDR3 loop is CASSLKGGAQPQHF. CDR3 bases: TGTGCCAGCAGCTTAAAAGGGGGAGCACAGCCCCAGCATTTT.